The TCR beta chain described here comes from a study of T cell responses to AZD1222 COVID-19 vaccine. Overall study findings and caveats: Samples come after the peak T cell response, not at day 14.

The protocol was immunoSEQ multiplex PCR, while the TCRdb copy is restricted to in-frame clones and leaves out a portion. Of 150,000 to 170,000 clones in the sample, roughly 90% were seen once. Comment on this clone: The antigen is undetermined.

This specimen was peripheral blood, taken on day 0 of AZD1222 vaccination. This clonotype was sampled from an adult in good health.

The CDR3 sequence is CASSATDSYTEAFF. DNA for the CDR3: TGTGCCAGCAGCGCCACGGACAGTTACACTGAAGCTTTCTTT. The chain joins TRBV9 to TRBJ1-1; D might be TRBD1 (6 bases). The ends were cut back, 3 bases at V and 3 bases at J, with 12 bases in the middle. The V gene's germline CDR1 is SGDLS and CDR2 YYNGEE. This CDR3 region has 14 residues.